The T cell receptor (beta chain) under discussion was sequenced for a study of Graves' ophthalmopathy and Graves' hyperthyroidism. Germline assignment: CDR1 SEHNR and CDR2 FQNEAQ (reference sequence). With 5 bases removed from V and 9 bases from J, the gap between germline ends came to 11 bases. This CDR3 has 13 residues. Transcripts of RNA were the source for amplifying TCR beta CDR3 regions. The library came from an HTBI-primed first-round RT-PCR and a second-round multiplex PCR. TCRdb reanalysed the multiplex PCR reads using MiXCR and keeps one entry per CDR3 protein. The top ten clones hold around 10% of a sample with over a million distinct CDR3 sequences, about 40% of them seen once. Concerning this clonotype itself: Its specificity is not known.

Study-wide findings and caveats: Ophthalmopathy versus stable hyperthyroidism: 13-signature model gave under 90% sensitivity, roughly 81% specificity. Also, most clonotypes expanded in the thyroid above 0.001 frequency appeared in blood.

Other autoimmune diseases, uncontrolled infections, pregnancy or lactation excluded patients from enrollment. This TCR came from an adult man with Graves' hyperthyroidism. The rearrangement joins TRBV7-9 to TRBJ1-6; D unclear. The sequencing input was peripheral blood or thyroid tissue (not recorded which). The CDR3 nucleotides read TGTGCCAGCAGCATGGAGTTGTCTTCACCCCTCCACTTT. Protein: CASSMELSSPLHF.